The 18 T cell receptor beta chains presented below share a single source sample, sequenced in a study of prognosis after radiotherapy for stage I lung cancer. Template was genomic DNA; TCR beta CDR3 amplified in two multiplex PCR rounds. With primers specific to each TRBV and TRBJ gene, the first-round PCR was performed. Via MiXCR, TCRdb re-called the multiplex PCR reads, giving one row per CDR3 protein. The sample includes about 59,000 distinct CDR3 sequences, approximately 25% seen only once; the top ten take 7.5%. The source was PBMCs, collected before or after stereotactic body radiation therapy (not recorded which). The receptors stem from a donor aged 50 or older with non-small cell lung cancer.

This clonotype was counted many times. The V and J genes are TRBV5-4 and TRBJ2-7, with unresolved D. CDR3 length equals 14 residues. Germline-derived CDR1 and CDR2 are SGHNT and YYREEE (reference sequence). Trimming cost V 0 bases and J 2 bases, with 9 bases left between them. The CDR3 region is CASSLGRSAYEQYF. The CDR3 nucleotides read TGTGCCAGCAGCTTGGGCAGATCAGCCTACGAGCAGTACTTC.

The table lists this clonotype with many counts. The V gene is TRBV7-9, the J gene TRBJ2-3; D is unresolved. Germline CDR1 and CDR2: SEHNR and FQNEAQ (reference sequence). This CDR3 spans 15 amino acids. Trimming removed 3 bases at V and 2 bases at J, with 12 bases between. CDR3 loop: CASSLFGVDTDTQYF. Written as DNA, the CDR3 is TGTGCCAGCAGCTTGTTTGGGGTGGACACAGATACGCAGTATTTT.

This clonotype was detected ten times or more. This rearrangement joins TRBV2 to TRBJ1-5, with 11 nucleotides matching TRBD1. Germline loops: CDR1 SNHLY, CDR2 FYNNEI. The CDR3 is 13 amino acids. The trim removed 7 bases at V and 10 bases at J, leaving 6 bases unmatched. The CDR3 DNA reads TGTGCCAGCAAAGGGACAGGGGGTGGTCCCCAGCATTTT. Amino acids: CASKGTGGGPQHF.

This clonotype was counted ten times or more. The CDR3: CASSIGQGGGSPLHF. The CDR3 coding sequence is TGTGCCAGTAGTATCGGGCAGGGTGGAGGATCACCCCTCCACTTT. The rearrangement links TRBV19 to TRBJ1-6; a weak D match, TRBD1 (5 bases). The germline V gene has CDR1 LNHDA and CDR2 SQIVND (reference sequence). Trimming cost V 3 bases and J 10 bases, with 16 bases left between them. The CDR3 consists of 15 residues.

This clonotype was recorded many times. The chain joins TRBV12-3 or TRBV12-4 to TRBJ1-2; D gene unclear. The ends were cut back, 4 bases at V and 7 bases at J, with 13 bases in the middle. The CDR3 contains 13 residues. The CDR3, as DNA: TGTGCCAGCAGTTCATATAGCCCTGGTGGCTACACCTTC. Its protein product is CASSSYSPGGYTF.

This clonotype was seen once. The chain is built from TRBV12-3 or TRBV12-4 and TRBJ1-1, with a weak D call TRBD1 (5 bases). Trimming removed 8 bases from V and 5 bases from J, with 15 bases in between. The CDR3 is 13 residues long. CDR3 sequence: CASGYGGGTEAFF. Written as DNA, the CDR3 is TGTGCCAGCGGTTACGGGGGGGGGACTGAAGCTTTCTTT.

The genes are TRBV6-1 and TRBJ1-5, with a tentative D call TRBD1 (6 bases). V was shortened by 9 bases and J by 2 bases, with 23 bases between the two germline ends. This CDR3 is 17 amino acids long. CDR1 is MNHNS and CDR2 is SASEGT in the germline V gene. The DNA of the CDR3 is TGTGCCAGAACCACCCTCTCATCGAGGGGGGGCAATCAGCCCCAGCATTTT. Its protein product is CARTTLSSRGGNQPQHF.

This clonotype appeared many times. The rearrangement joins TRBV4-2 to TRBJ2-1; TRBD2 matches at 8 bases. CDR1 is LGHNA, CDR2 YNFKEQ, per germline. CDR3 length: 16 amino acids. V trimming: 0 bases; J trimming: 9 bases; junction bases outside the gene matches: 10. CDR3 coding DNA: TGTGCCAGCAGCCAAGAGCTGACGGGGGGGTCTGGTGAGCAGTTCTTC. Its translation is CASSQELTGGSGEQFF.

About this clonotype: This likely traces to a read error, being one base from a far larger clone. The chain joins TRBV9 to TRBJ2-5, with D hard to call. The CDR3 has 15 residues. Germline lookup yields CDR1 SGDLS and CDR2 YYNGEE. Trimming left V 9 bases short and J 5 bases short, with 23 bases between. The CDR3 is CATSDTRKGRETQYF. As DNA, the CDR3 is TGTGCCACCAGTGATACCCGGAAAGGCCGGGAGACCCAGTACTTC.

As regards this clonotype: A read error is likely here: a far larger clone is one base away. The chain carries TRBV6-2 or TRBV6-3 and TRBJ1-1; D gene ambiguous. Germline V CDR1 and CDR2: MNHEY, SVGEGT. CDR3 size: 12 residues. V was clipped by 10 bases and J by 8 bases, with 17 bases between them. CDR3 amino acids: CANTKDVMEAFF. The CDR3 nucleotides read TGTGCCAACACCAAAGATGTTATGGAAGCTTTCTTT.

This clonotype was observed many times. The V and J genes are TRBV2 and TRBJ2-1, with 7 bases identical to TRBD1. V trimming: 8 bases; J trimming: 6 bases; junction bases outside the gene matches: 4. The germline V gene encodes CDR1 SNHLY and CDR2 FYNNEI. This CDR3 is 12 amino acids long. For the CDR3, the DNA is TGTGCCAGCGCTTCAGGGGGCAATGAGCAGTTCTTC. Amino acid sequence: CASASGGNEQFF.

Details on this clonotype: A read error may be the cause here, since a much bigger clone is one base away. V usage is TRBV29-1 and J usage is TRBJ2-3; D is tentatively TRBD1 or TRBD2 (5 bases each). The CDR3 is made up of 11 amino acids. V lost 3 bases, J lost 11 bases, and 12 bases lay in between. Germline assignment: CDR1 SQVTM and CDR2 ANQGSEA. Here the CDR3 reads CSVEGDYGQYF. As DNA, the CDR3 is TGCAGCGTTGAGGGGGATTATGGGCAGTATTTT.

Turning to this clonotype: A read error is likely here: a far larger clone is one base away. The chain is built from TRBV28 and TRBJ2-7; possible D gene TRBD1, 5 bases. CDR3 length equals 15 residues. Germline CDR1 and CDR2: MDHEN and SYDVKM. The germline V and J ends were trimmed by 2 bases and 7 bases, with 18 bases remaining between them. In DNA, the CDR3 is TGTGCCAGCAGTTTAATACCAGGGAAGTACAATGAGCAGTACTTC. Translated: CASSLIPGKYNEQYF.

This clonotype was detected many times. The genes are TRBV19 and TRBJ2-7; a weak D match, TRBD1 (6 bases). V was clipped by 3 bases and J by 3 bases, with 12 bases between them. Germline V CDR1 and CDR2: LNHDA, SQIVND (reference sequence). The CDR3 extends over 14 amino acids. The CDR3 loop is CASSIRTDFYEQYF. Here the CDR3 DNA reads TGTGCCAGTAGTATTAGGACAGACTTCTACGAGCAGTACTTC.

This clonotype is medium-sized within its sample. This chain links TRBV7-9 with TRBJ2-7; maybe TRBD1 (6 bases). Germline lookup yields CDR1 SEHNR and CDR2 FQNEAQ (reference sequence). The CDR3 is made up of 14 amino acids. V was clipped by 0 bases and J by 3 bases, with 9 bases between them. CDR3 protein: CASSLAQGHYEQYF. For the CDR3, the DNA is TGTGCCAGCAGCTTAGCCCAGGGACACTACGAGCAGTACTTC.

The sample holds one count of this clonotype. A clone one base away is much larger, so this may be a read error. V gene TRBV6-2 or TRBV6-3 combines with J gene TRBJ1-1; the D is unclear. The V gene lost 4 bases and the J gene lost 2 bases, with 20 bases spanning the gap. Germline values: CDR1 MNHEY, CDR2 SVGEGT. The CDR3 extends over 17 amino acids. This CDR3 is CASSSRLFLGRNTEAFF. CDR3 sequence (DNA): TGTGCCAGCAGTTCTAGGTTATTTCTGGGCCGCAACACTGAAGCTTTCTTT.

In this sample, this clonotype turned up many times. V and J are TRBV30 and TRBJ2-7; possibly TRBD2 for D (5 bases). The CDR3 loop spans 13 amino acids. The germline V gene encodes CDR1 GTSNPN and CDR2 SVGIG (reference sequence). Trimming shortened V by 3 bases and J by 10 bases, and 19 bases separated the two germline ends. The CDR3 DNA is TGTGCCTGGAGCCGGGGTCGGGGAACAGAACAGTACTTC. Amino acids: CAWSRGRGTEQYF.

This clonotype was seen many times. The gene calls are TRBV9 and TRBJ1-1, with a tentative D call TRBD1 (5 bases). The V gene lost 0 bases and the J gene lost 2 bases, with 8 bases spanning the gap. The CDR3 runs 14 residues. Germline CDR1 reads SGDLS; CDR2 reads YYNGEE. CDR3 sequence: CASSVGGSNTEAFF. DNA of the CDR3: TGTGCCAGCAGCGTAGGGGGGAGTAACACTGAAGCTTTCTTT.